This TCR beta chain was obtained from a study of blood T cells in healthy people across ages. Comment on this clonotype: The antigen is unknown.

Notes on the study in general: The recorded TCR beta diversity per million T cells decreased in a roughly linear manner with age.

Every sample had a minimum of 6.5 million PBMCs isolated. The CDR3 is 13 amino acids. CDR1 and CDR2 (germline): MGHDK, SYGVNS. The V end lost 2 bases, the J end lost 5 bases, and 7 bases lay between the germline ends. For the second PCR, which ran for about 7 to 11 cycles, a sample-barcoded 5' primer and a J-beta primer mix were used. TCRdb re-derived calls from the 5' RACE reads in MiXCR, one entry per CDR3 protein. This table holds nearly 800,000 distinct CDR3 sequences, just over 55% found once. Sequencing was carried out using blood. The chain uses TRBV25-1 and TRBJ1-5, with unresolved D. This clonotype originated in a man aged 35-49 years in good health. The CDR3 region has the DNA TGTGCCAGCAGTGAAGGGTATGATCAGCCCCAGCATTTT. Translation gives CASSEGYDQPQHF.